The rows below give T cell receptor beta chains drawn from one sample of a study of cytomegalovirus exposure and HLA in healthy donors. Produced via immunoSEQ multiplex PCR; TCRdb's table is partial and in-frame only. The sample lists about 90,000 clones, 70% to 75% occurring once. Sequencing was done on a sample of PBMCs. These receptors originate from a young woman in good health and CMV-seropositive. CDR3s include the opening cysteine and the closing phenylalanine or tryptophan. Fields, in order: D gene, V gene, clone size, J gene, CDR3 protein, CDR3 DNA. The D gene is left open where the match is weak. Only some rows state a clone size, as once, few, many or a class for expanded clones.

>TRBD1|TRBV7-9|.|TRBJ2-7
CASSFLGETGTYYEQYF
TGTGCCAGCAGCTTCCTGGGAGAGACAGGGACCTACTACGAGCAGTACTTC
>TRBD2|TRBV14|few|TRBJ2-1
CASSMTSGGANEQFF
TGTGCCAGCAGTATGACGAGCGGGGGGGCGAATGAGCAGTTCTTC
>.|TRBV5-1|.|TRBJ2-3
CASSLNEDSTDTQYF
TGCGCCAGCAGCTTGAATGAGGACTCCACAGATACGCAGTATTTT
>.|TRBV9|.|TRBJ1-1
CASSVPPAGVGSEAFF
TGTGCCAGCAGCGTACCCCCGGCGGGCGTAGGGTCTGAAGCTTTCTTT
>.|TRBV20-1|.|TRBJ1-2
CSVGGDYGYTF
TGCAGTGTCGGGGGAGACTATGGCTACACCTTC
>.|TRBV19|.|TRBJ2-7
CASSRGRDTAYEQYF
TGTGCCAGTAGTAGAGGCCGGGACACCGCCTACGAGCAGTACTTC
>.|TRBV6-6|.|TRBJ1-1
CASSYSLRVEAFF
TGTGCCAGCAGTTACTCTCTGAGGGTTGAAGCTTTCTTT
>TRBD1|TRBV5-1|.|TRBJ1-2
CASSLGQGIYVYTF
TGCGCCAGCAGCTTGGGACAGGGTATCTATGTCTACACCTTC
>.|TRBV7-2|.|TRBJ1-1
CASSSNPRQLNTEAFF
TGTGCCAGCAGCTCAAATCCCCGACAGCTGAACACTGAAGCTTTCTTT
>.|TRBV7-3|.|TRBJ2-7
CASSFQGNSYEQYF
TGTGCCAGCAGCTTCCAGGGGAACTCCTACGAGCAGTACTTC
>TRBD1|TRBV5-8|once|TRBJ2-2
CASSGTGRPGELFF
TGTGCCAGCTCCGGGACAGGTCGTCCCGGGGAGCTGTTTTTT
>TRBD1|TRBV5-1|.|TRBJ1-1
CASSRGDRGSNTEAFF
TGCGCCAGCAGTCGAGGGGACAGGGGATCGAACACTGAAGCTTTCTTT
>.|TRBV23-1|once|TRBJ1-1
CASSQPTGRGTNTEAFF
TGCGCCAGCAGTCAGCCCACCGGCAGGGGAACGAACACTGAAGCTTTCTTT
>TRBD1|TRBV7-8|.|TRBJ2-7
CASSLVSQGAYEQYF
TGTGCCAGCAGCTTAGTATCTCAGGGGGCCTACGAGCAGTACTTC
>.|TRBV5-4|few|TRBJ2-2
CASSNAGTTNTGELFF
TGTGCCAGCAGCAATGCCGGGACAACGAACACCGGGGAGCTGTTTTTT
>.|TRBV4-1|once|TRBJ1-1
CASSQTGTEAFF
TGCGCCAGCAGCCAAACGGGCACTGAAGCTTTCTTT
>TRBD2|TRBV11-1|.|TRBJ2-2
CASSFWPRRDYPPGELFF
TGTGCCAGCAGCTTCTGGCCACGCCGGGACTATCCCCCCGGGGAGCTGTTTTTT
>TRBD2|TRBV6-1|.|TRBJ2-7
CASTRLAGPYEQYF
TGTGCCAGCACCCGACTAGCGGGGCCCTACGAGCAGTACTTC
>.|TRBV7-2|.|TRBJ2-3
CASSLGGGADTQYF
TGTGCCAGCAGCCTGGGAGGAGGGGCAGATACGCAGTATTTT
>TRBD2|TRBV7-2|.|TRBJ2-5
CASSLVRLAGGIQETQYF
TGTGCCAGCAGCTTAGTGCGACTAGCGGGGGGGATCCAAGAGACCCAGTACTTC
>.|TRBV9|few|TRBJ1-4
CASSGPGSTNEKLFF
TGTGCCAGCAGCGGACCAGGGTCCACTAATGAAAAACTGTTTTTT
>TRBD1|TRBV7-9|.|TRBJ1-1
CASSQRDRGPEAFF
TGTGCCAGCAGCCAAAGGGACAGGGGCCCTGAAGCTTTCTTT
>TRBD1|TRBV5-6|.|TRBJ2-7
CASSFRDRETYEQYF
TGTGCCAGCAGCTTCCGGGACAGGGAGACTTACGAGCAGTACTTC
>.|TRBV4-2|.|TRBJ2-7
CASSHKYPGSSYEQYF
TGTGCCAGCAGTCACAAGTACCCGGGGAGCTCCTACGAGCAGTACTTC
>.|TRBV30|.|TRBJ2-7
CAWSSHPSSYEQYF
TGTGCCTGGAGTAGTCATCCGAGCTCCTACGAGCAGTACTTC
>TRBD2|TRBV27|.|TRBJ2-1
CASSLGIREGQQNEQFF
TGTGCCAGCAGTTTAGGGATTCGGGAGGGCCAGCAGAATGAGCAGTTCTTC
>TRBD1|TRBV5-6|.|TRBJ1-1
CASSPGQGAGNTEAFF
TGTGCCAGCAGCCCAGGACAGGGCGCGGGGAACACTGAAGCTTTCTTT
>.|TRBV7-3|.|TRBJ1-1
CASSLLSVMNTEAFF
TGTGCCAGCAGCTTATTATCAGTGATGAACACTGAAGCTTTCTTT
>TRBD1|TRBV4-3|.|TRBJ1-6
CASSQGTGNSPLHF
TGCGCCAGCAGCCAAGGGACAGGAAATTCACCCCTCCACTTT
>TRBD2|TRBV7-6|.|TRBJ2-7
CASSPGGGGDEQYF
TGTGCCAGCAGCCCTGGCGGGGGGGGCGACGAGCAGTACTTC
>.|TRBV6-6|few|TRBJ1-1
CASSPPEGTEAFF
TGTGCCAGCAGTCCACCTGAGGGCACTGAAGCTTTCTTT
>.|TRBV27|few|TRBJ2-2
CASKDSDFTGELFF
TGTGCCAGCAAGGACTCGGACTTCACCGGGGAGCTGTTTTTT
>.|TRBV5-1|.|TRBJ1-4
CARRGAGEKLFF
TGCGCCAGACGGGGGGCGGGCGAAAAACTGTTTTTT
>TRBD2|TRBV4-1|few|TRBJ2-3
CASSQESGRGTDTQYF
TGCGCCAGCAGCCAAGAGAGCGGGAGGGGGACAGATACGCAGTATTTT
>.|TRBV5-8|few|TRBJ1-1
CASLLEAAHGAFF
TGTGCCAGCCTCCTGGAGGCCGCCCACGGAGCTTTCTTT
>TRBD2|TRBV2|.|TRBJ2-3
CASKGRGGLDTQYF
TGTGCCAGTAAGGGGCGGGGGGGCTTAGATACGCAGTATTTT
>.|TRBV25-1|.|TRBJ2-7
CASSEGLVREQYF
TGTGCCAGCAGTGAAGGTTTGGTGAGGGAGCAGTACTTC
>.|TRBV11-2|.|TRBJ2-7
CASSLDRLAYEQYF
TGTGCCAGCAGCTTAGATAGGCTAGCCTACGAGCAGTACTTC
>.|TRBV28|few|TRBJ1-4
CASSMGLRNEKLFF
TGTGCCAGCAGTATGGGGCTGAGGAATGAAAAACTGTTTTTT
>.|TRBV19|.|TRBJ2-2
CASSTVSGELFF
TGTGCCAGTAGTACGGTATCCGGGGAGCTGTTTTTT
>.|TRBV11-2|.|TRBJ2-7
CASSFVSGVHYEQYF
TGTGCCAGCAGCTTCGTTTCGGGAGTCCACTACGAGCAGTACTTC
>.|TRBV7-3|few|TRBJ1-2
CASTFGEGNDGYTF
TGTGCCAGCACCTTCGGAGAGGGCAATGATGGCTACACCTTC
>TRBD1|TRBV6-6|.|TRBJ1-6
CASSTQGGDNSPLHF
TGTGCCAGCAGTACACAGGGGGGAGATAATTCACCCCTCCACTTT
>.|TRBV4-1|.|TRBJ2-5
CASSQGVETRAQYF
TGCGCCAGCAGCCAAGGGGTCGAGACTCGGGCCCAGTACTTC
>TRBD1|TRBV6-1|.|TRBJ1-1
CASNRDRGNTEAFF
TGTGCCAGCAATCGAGACAGGGGGAACACTGAAGCTTTCTTT
>.|TRBV14|few|TRBJ1-2
CASSQARGVSMSYTF
TGTGCCAGCAGCCAAGCTCGCGGGGTGTCAATGAGCTACACCTTC